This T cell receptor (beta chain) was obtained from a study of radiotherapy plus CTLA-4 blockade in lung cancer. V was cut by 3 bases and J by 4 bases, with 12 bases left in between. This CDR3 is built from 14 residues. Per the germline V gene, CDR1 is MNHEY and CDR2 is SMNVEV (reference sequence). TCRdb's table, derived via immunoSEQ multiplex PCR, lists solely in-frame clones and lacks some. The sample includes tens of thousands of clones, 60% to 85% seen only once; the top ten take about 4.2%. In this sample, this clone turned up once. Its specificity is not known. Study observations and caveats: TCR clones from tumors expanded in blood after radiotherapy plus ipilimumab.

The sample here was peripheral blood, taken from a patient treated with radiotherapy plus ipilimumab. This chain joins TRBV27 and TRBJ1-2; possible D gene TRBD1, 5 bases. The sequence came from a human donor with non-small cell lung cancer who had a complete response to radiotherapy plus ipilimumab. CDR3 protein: CASSFKGAGYGYTF. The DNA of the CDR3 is TGTGCCAGCAGTTTTAAAGGGGCGGGCTATGGCTACACCTTC.